This passage covers 3 T cell receptor beta chains from one sample sequenced in a study of CD8 T cells in Susac syndrome. The RNA, about 0.5 to 1 ug, was put through reverse transcription using random hexamers. One entry per CDR3 protein, called by TCRdb with MiXCR from the immunoSEQ multiplex PCR reads. The sample consists of 150,000 to 200,000 distinct CDR3 sequences, approximately 95% of them appearing once. The sequenced sample consisted of CD4+ T cells from PBMCs. The receptors were gathered from a human donor with multiple sclerosis.

The rearrangement joins TRBV5-6 to TRBJ2-2; D might be TRBD1 or TRBD2, each matching 6 bases. The CDR3 loop spans 15 amino acids. With 4 bases removed from V and 5 bases from J, the gap between germline ends came to 15 bases. Germline CDR1 is SGHDT and CDR2 is YYEEEE. The chain's CDR3 is CASSPVGAGTGELFF. Here the CDR3 DNA reads TGTGCCAGCAGCCCGGTGGGGGCGGGAACCGGGGAGCTGTTTTTT.

V gene TRBV5-6 combines with J gene TRBJ1-6; TRBD1 is a possible D gene (5 bases). CDR1 is SGHDT and CDR2 is YYEEEE in the germline V gene. This CDR3 contains 16 residues. Trimming took off 6 bases at V and 6 bases at J, with 19 bases between the two ends. CDR3 amino acids: CASILRGDAGNSPLHF. CDR3 sequence (DNA): TGTGCCAGCATCCTGCGCGGGGACGCGGGTAATTCACCCCTCCACTTT.

The V and J genes are TRBV9 and TRBJ2-1, with 8 bases identical to TRBD1. The CDR3 runs to 16 residues. J lost 6 bases, V lost 0 bases, and 8 bases had no gene match. Germline V gene sequence: CDR1 SGDLS, CDR2 YYNGEE. For the CDR3, the DNA is TGTGCCAGCAGCGTAGCTGCGGCTCAGGGGGCCAATGAGCAGTTCTTC. Protein product: CASSVAAAQGANEQFF.